This T cell receptor beta chain appears in the sequencing data of a study of blood T cell repertoires in COVID-19. V lost 0 bases to trimming and J lost 6 bases, with 14 bases between them. Germline CDR1 is MNHEY and CDR2 is SVGAGI. This CDR3 has 15 amino acids. Methods used by the authors: For nucleated cells, counts were estimated from reference gene primer amplification. The table came from immunoSEQ multiplex PCR; TCRdb's copy has only in-frame clones and leaves some out. V, J and clone size derive from that table, while D and trimming were established from the DNA sequence. The sample lists some 180,000 clones; under 80% were seen once.

This clonotype was obtained from a man aged 50-59 years who had recovered from COVID-19. The chain is built from TRBV6-5 and TRBJ1-1, with a weak D call TRBD1 (6 bases). The sequenced sample consisted of peripheral blood. The CDR3 region has the DNA TGTGCCAGCAGTTACTCGGGACAAAATGTCGCTGAAGCTTTCTTT. This gives the protein CASSYSGQNVAEAFF.